The rows below give T cell receptor beta chains drawn from one sample of a study of human T cells and chemical hapten exposure. TCRdb recomputed calls from the RACE reads with MiXCR, one row per CDR3 protein. The table records some 400,000 distinct CDR3 sequences, more than 4.5% of them present only once. The sample here was whole blood, taken in connection with sensitization to the hapten diphenylcyclopropenone (DPC). The receptors derive from a woman aged 45-60 years with alopecia areata. Some clones in this sample may be carry-over from other donors' samples. The CDR3 runs from the conserved cysteine through the conserved F or W. The order of the fields is CDR3 protein, CDR3 DNA, V gene, J gene, D gene, clone size. A D gene is named only where the DNA matches it firmly. Size is stated for part of the rows, as once, few or many counts, or as a class when the clone is expanded.

cdr3_aa: CASSRGYGQPQHF
cdr3_nt: TGTGCCAGCAGTCGGGGGTACGGTCAGCCCCAGCATTTT
v_call: TRBV27
j_call: TRBJ1-5
d_call: -
clone_size: -

cdr3_aa: CASSLGAGGIEETQYF
cdr3_nt: TGTGCCAGCAGCTTGGGGGCCGGGGGAATCGAGGAGACCCAGTACTTC
v_call: TRBV5-4
j_call: TRBJ2-5
d_call: -
clone_size: few

cdr3_aa: CSVEGGLLTPYGYTF
cdr3_nt: TGCAGCGTTGAAGGTGGGCTTCTAACACCCTATGGCTACACCTTC
v_call: TRBV29-1
j_call: TRBJ1-2
d_call: -
clone_size: many

cdr3_aa: CSARLAGPMHNFYEQYF
cdr3_nt: TGCAGTGCTAGGCTAGCGGGACCTATGCACAATTTCTACGAGCAGTACTTC
v_call: TRBV20-1
j_call: TRBJ2-7
d_call: TRBD2
clone_size: few

cdr3_aa: CASSPGQGMKTEAFF
cdr3_nt: TGTGCCAGCAGCCCAGGACAGGGAATGAAGACTGAAGCTTTCTTT
v_call: TRBV7-2
j_call: TRBJ1-1
d_call: TRBD1
clone_size: many

cdr3_aa: CASSKTDSYNSPLHF
cdr3_nt: TGTGCCAGCTCGAAGACGGATTCCTATAATTCACCCCTCCACTTT
v_call: TRBV18
j_call: TRBJ1-6
d_call: -
clone_size: -

cdr3_aa: CSARSRLAGYEQFF
cdr3_nt: TGCAGTGCTAGATCGAGACTAGCGGGTTATGAGCAGTTCTTC
v_call: TRBV20-1
j_call: TRBJ2-1
d_call: TRBD2
clone_size: many

cdr3_aa: CASSLESADPSTDTQYF
cdr3_nt: TGTGCCAGCAGCTTAGAATCGGCTGATCCTAGCACAGATACGCAGTATTTT
v_call: TRBV7-6
j_call: TRBJ2-3
d_call: -
clone_size: few

cdr3_aa: CASSLHPGTSGYGEQYF
cdr3_nt: TGCGCCAGCAGCCTCCACCCTGGGACTAGCGGGTACGGCGAGCAGTACTTC
v_call: TRBV5-1
j_call: TRBJ2-7
d_call: TRBD2
clone_size: many

cdr3_aa: CASSPPEREEAKNIQYF
cdr3_nt: TGTGCCAGCAGTCCACCGGAGCGGGAGGAAGCCAAAAACATTCAGTACTTC
v_call: TRBV28
j_call: TRBJ2-4
d_call: TRBD2
clone_size: many

cdr3_aa: CASSPGTGPLLYQETQYF
cdr3_nt: TGTGCCAGCAGCCCGGGGACAGGACCCCTCCTGTACCAAGAGACCCAGTACTTC
v_call: TRBV14
j_call: TRBJ2-5
d_call: TRBD1
clone_size: many

cdr3_aa: CASFGLQMSAKNIQYF
cdr3_nt: TGTGCCAGTTTTGGTCTCCAGATGTCAGCCAAAAACATTCAGTACTTC
v_call: TRBV28
j_call: TRBJ2-4
d_call: -
clone_size: many

cdr3_aa: CASSLTGVWTEAFF
cdr3_nt: TGTGCCAGCAGTTTAACGGGGGTCTGGACTGAAGCTTTCTTT
v_call: TRBV28
j_call: TRBJ1-1
d_call: -
clone_size: many

cdr3_aa: CATSLSPQGALSYGYTF
cdr3_nt: TGTGCCACCAGCCTTTCGCCACAGGGGGCCCTAAGCTATGGCTACACCTTC
v_call: TRBV15
j_call: TRBJ1-2
d_call: TRBD1
clone_size: few

cdr3_aa: CASRHPGVDEKLFF
cdr3_nt: TGTGCCAGCAGACACCCGGGGGTTGATGAAAAACTGTTTTTT
v_call: TRBV27
j_call: TRBJ1-4
d_call: -
clone_size: many

cdr3_aa: CASSQGLGLYNEQFF
cdr3_nt: TGTGCCAGCAGCCAAGGATTAGGCCTTTACAATGAGCAGTTCTTC
v_call: TRBV3-1
j_call: TRBJ2-1
d_call: -
clone_size: few

cdr3_aa: CASSSGTKTEAFF
cdr3_nt: TGTGCCAGCAGCTCCGGGACAAAAACTGAAGCTTTCTTT
v_call: TRBV14
j_call: TRBJ1-1
d_call: -
clone_size: many

cdr3_aa: CASSPGTLEQYF
cdr3_nt: TGTGCCAGCAGCCCCGGGACCCTAGAGCAGTACTTC
v_call: TRBV6-5
j_call: TRBJ2-7
d_call: -
clone_size: many

cdr3_aa: CASSPAIAWGRDTQYF
cdr3_nt: TGCGCCAGCTCCCCCGCGATAGCGTGGGGGAGAGATACGCAGTATTTT
v_call: TRBV5-1
j_call: TRBJ2-3
d_call: -
clone_size: many

cdr3_aa: CASSQGLAGGPDTQYF
cdr3_nt: TGCGCCAGCAGCCAAGGGTTGGCGGGAGGGCCGGATACGCAGTATTTT
v_call: TRBV4-3
j_call: TRBJ2-3
d_call: TRBD2
clone_size: many

cdr3_aa: CSARDYTDTQYF
cdr3_nt: TGCAGTGCTAGGGACTACACAGATACGCAGTATTTT
v_call: TRBV20-1
j_call: TRBJ2-3
d_call: -
clone_size: few

cdr3_aa: CSVEDRFLAGAAQYF
cdr3_nt: TGCAGCGTTGAAGATCGTTTTCTAGCGGGAGCGGCCCAGTACTTC
v_call: TRBV29-1
j_call: TRBJ2-5
d_call: TRBD2
clone_size: few

cdr3_aa: CASSPGTGGYTEAFF
cdr3_nt: TGTGCCAGCTCACCAGGGACAGGGGGCTACACTGAAGCTTTCTTT
v_call: TRBV18
j_call: TRBJ1-1
d_call: TRBD1
clone_size: many

cdr3_aa: CASSFPQGIVNTQYF
cdr3_nt: TGTGCCAGCAGTTTCCCCCAGGGGATTGTAAATACGCAGTATTTT
v_call: TRBV12-3/TRBV12-4
j_call: TRBJ2-3
d_call: -
clone_size: many

cdr3_aa: CASRPGVGYEQYF
cdr3_nt: TGTGCCAGCAGACCAGGGGTCGGTTACGAGCAGTACTTC
v_call: TRBV5-6
j_call: TRBJ2-7
d_call: -
clone_size: few

cdr3_aa: CSARGSGTGPYEQYF
cdr3_nt: TGCAGTGCTAGAGGATCCGGGACAGGCCCCTACGAGCAGTACTTC
v_call: TRBV20-1
j_call: TRBJ2-7
d_call: TRBD1
clone_size: many

cdr3_aa: CASSLISESPLHF
cdr3_nt: TGTGCCAGCAGCTTAATCTCCGAATCACCCCTCCACTTT
v_call: TRBV5-6
j_call: TRBJ1-6
d_call: -
clone_size: many

cdr3_aa: CASSFGVFYGYTF
cdr3_nt: TGTGCCAGCAGCTTTGGGGTTTTCTATGGCTACACCTTC
v_call: TRBV11-2
j_call: TRBJ1-2
d_call: -
clone_size: many

cdr3_aa: CAISVLNSPLHF
cdr3_nt: TGTGCCATCAGCGTCCTAAACTCACCCCTCCACTTT
v_call: TRBV10-3
j_call: TRBJ1-6
d_call: -
clone_size: many

cdr3_aa: CASSDNRDSPLHF
cdr3_nt: TGTGCCAGCAGCGATAACCGGGATTCACCCCTCCACTTT
v_call: TRBV7-2
j_call: TRBJ1-6
d_call: -
clone_size: many

cdr3_aa: CASSQVQVLGGGNEQFF
cdr3_nt: TGCGCCAGCAGCCAAGTCCAAGTCCTGGGCGGAGGAAATGAGCAGTTCTTC
v_call: TRBV4-3
j_call: TRBJ2-1
d_call: -
clone_size: few

cdr3_aa: CASSIDPAGANVLTF
cdr3_nt: TGTGCCAGTAGTATAGATCCCGCTGGGGCCAACGTCCTGACTTTC
v_call: TRBV19
j_call: TRBJ2-6
d_call: -
clone_size: few

cdr3_aa: CASSLAGEGTGELFF
cdr3_nt: TGTGCCAGCAGTTTAGCGGGAGAGGGGACCGGGGAGCTGTTTTTT
v_call: TRBV27
j_call: TRBJ2-2
d_call: TRBD2
clone_size: few

cdr3_aa: CSVTGGEILYGYTF
cdr3_nt: TGCAGCGTCACAGGGGGCGAAATACTCTATGGCTACACCTTC
v_call: TRBV29-1
j_call: TRBJ1-2
d_call: TRBD1
clone_size: -

cdr3_aa: CATSRQVGYEQYF
cdr3_nt: TGTGCCACCAGCAGGCAAGTAGGATACGAGCAGTACTTC
v_call: TRBV15
j_call: TRBJ2-7
d_call: -
clone_size: many

cdr3_aa: CASSPMRQSPWYEQYF
cdr3_nt: TGCGCCAGCAGTCCGATGCGGCAGTCCCCTTGGTACGAGCAGTACTTC
v_call: TRBV23-1
j_call: TRBJ2-7
d_call: -
clone_size: -

cdr3_aa: CASSLEQSLAKNIQYF
cdr3_nt: TGTGCCAGCAGCTTAGAACAGTCCCTAGCCAAAAACATTCAGTACTTC
v_call: TRBV7-9
j_call: TRBJ2-4
d_call: -
clone_size: many

cdr3_aa: CASSDGGLAKNIQYF
cdr3_nt: TGTGCCAGCAGTGATGGGGGACTAGCCAAAAACATTCAGTACTTC
v_call: TRBV6-1
j_call: TRBJ2-4
d_call: -
clone_size: many

cdr3_aa: CASGLVVGPNTEAFF
cdr3_nt: TGTGCTAGTGGTTTGGTTGTCGGCCCGAACACTGAAGCTTTCTTT
v_call: TRBV12-5
j_call: TRBJ1-1
d_call: -
clone_size: many

cdr3_aa: CASSNTGRDATDTQYF
cdr3_nt: TGTGCCAGCAGCAACACGGGGCGGGACGCCACAGATACGCAGTATTTT
v_call: TRBV7-9
j_call: TRBJ2-3
d_call: -
clone_size: few

cdr3_aa: CASRPGLAGTSEQFF
cdr3_nt: TGTGCCAGCAGGCCAGGACTAGCGGGAACAAGTGAGCAGTTCTTC
v_call: TRBV28
j_call: TRBJ2-1
d_call: TRBD2
clone_size: few

cdr3_aa: CASSLKARGGAGDTQYF
cdr3_nt: TGTGCCAGCAGTTTAAAAGCACGGGGGGGGGCCGGAGATACGCAGTATTTT
v_call: TRBV12-3/TRBV12-4
j_call: TRBJ2-3
d_call: TRBD2
clone_size: few

cdr3_aa: CASSVGDRELFF
cdr3_nt: TGTGCCAGCAGCGTAGGGGACCGGGAGCTGTTTTTT
v_call: TRBV9
j_call: TRBJ2-2
d_call: -
clone_size: few

cdr3_aa: CASSRDRGSYGYTF
cdr3_nt: TGTGCCAGCTCACGGGACAGGGGATCCTATGGCTACACCTTC
v_call: TRBV18
j_call: TRBJ1-2
d_call: TRBD1
clone_size: many

cdr3_aa: CSARVQEAWGYTF
cdr3_nt: TGCAGTGCTAGAGTCCAGGAGGCGTGGGGCTACACCTTC
v_call: TRBV20-1
j_call: TRBJ1-2
d_call: -
clone_size: many

cdr3_aa: CASSYRRGVAGGITGELFF
cdr3_nt: TGTGCCAGCAGTTACCGGCGCGGAGTAGCGGGAGGTATCACCGGGGAGCTGTTTTTT
v_call: TRBV27
j_call: TRBJ2-2
d_call: TRBD2
clone_size: many

cdr3_aa: CSAETGFQSEKLFF
cdr3_nt: TGCAGTGCTGAAACCGGGTTCCAGTCGGAGAAACTGTTTTTT
v_call: TRBV20-1
j_call: TRBJ1-4
d_call: -
clone_size: -

cdr3_aa: CASSGETQYF
cdr3_nt: TGTGCCAGCAGCGGAGAGACCCAGTACTTC
v_call: TRBV9
j_call: TRBJ2-5
d_call: -
clone_size: many

cdr3_aa: CASSLVETNSPLHF
cdr3_nt: TGTGCCAGCAGTTTGGTGGAGACCAATTCACCCCTCCACTTT
v_call: TRBV27
j_call: TRBJ1-6
d_call: -
clone_size: many

cdr3_aa: CASSLEGEQFF
cdr3_nt: TGTGCCAGCAGTTTGGAGGGCGAGCAGTTCTTC
v_call: TRBV28
j_call: TRBJ2-1
d_call: -
clone_size: many

cdr3_aa: CASSLAAGRTTEAFF
cdr3_nt: TGCGCCAGCAGCTTGGCGGCAGGTCGGACAACTGAAGCTTTCTTT
v_call: TRBV5-1
j_call: TRBJ1-1
d_call: -
clone_size: few

cdr3_aa: CAWSAFTGNGYTF
cdr3_nt: TGTGCCTGGAGTGCATTTACAGGAAATGGCTACACCTTC
v_call: TRBV30
j_call: TRBJ1-2
d_call: -
clone_size: -

cdr3_aa: CASSQAALGAFF
cdr3_nt: TGTGCCAGCAGCCAAGCGGCTCTCGGAGCTTTCTTT
v_call: TRBV3-1
j_call: TRBJ1-1
d_call: -
clone_size: many

cdr3_aa: CASSHGRAPAGELFF
cdr3_nt: TGTGCCAGCAGCCACGGCAGGGCCCCCGCCGGGGAGCTGTTTTTT
v_call: TRBV9
j_call: TRBJ2-2
d_call: -
clone_size: -

cdr3_aa: CSVVRTGADEQYF
cdr3_nt: TGCAGCGTTGTTCGGACAGGGGCGGATGAGCAGTACTTC
v_call: TRBV29-1
j_call: TRBJ2-7
d_call: TRBD1
clone_size: -

cdr3_aa: CASSLGLAGGTDTQYF
cdr3_nt: TGTGCCAGCAGCTTAGGGCTAGCGGGGGGCACAGATACGCAGTATTTT
v_call: TRBV7-2
j_call: TRBJ2-3
d_call: TRBD2
clone_size: many